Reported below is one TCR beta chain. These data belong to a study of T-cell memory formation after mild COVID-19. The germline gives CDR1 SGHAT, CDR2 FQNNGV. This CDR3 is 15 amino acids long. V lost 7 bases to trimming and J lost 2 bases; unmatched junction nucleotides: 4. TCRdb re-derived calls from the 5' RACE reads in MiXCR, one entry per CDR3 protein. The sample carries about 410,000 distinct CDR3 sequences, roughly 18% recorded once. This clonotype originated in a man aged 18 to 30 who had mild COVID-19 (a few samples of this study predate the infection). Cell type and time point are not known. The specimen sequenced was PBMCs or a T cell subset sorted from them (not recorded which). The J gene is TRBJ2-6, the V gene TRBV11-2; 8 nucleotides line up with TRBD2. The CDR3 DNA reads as TGTGCCAGCACCACGGGGGGGGCTGGGGCCAACGTCCTGACTTTC. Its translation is CASTTGGAGANVLTF. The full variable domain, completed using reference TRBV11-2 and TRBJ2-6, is EAGVAQSPRYKIIEKRQSVAFWCNPISGHATLYWYQQILGQGPKLLIQFQNNGVVDDSQLPKDRFSAERLKGVDSTLKIQPAKLEDSAVYLCASTTGGAGANVLTFGAGSRLTVL.